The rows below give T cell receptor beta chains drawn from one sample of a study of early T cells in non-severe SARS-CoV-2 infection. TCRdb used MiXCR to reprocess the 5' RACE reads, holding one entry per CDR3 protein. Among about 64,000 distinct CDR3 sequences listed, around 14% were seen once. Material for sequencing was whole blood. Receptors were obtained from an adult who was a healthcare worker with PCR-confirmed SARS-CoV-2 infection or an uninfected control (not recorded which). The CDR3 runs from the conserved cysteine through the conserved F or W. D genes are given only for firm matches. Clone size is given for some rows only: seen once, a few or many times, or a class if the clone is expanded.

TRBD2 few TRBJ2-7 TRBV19 CASSIASIGRLGDEQYF TGTGCCAGTAGTATAGCGAGTATCGGGAGGCTTGGCGACGAGCAGTACTTC
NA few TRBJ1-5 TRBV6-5 CASSPHRDQPQHF TGTGCCAGCAGTCCCCACAGGGATCAGCCCCAGCATTTT
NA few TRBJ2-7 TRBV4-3 CASSQVPGSTYEQYF TGCGCCAGCAGCCAAGTCCCGGGAAGCACCTACGAGCAGTACTTC
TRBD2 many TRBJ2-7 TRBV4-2 CASSQGVLAGAFNYEQYF TGTGCCAGCAGCCAGGGGGTTTTAGCGGGGGCGTTTAACTACGAGCAGTACTTC
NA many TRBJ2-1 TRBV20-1 CSARDRVDSYNEQFF TGCAGTGCTAGAGATAGAGTAGACTCCTACAATGAGCAGTTCTTC
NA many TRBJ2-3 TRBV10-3 CAISESALGVDVTQYF TGTGCCATCAGTGAGTCGGCCCTCGGTGTAGATGTTACGCAGTATTTT
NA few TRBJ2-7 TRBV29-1 CSVEVSYEQYF TGCAGCGTTGAAGTCAGCTACGAGCAGTACTTC
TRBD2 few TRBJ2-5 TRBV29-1 CSVDRGDQETQYF TGCAGCGTTGACCGGGGGGACCAAGAGACCCAGTACTTC
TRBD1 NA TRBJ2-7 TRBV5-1 CASSSGTGASEQYF TGCGCCAGCAGCTCCGGGACAGGGGCCTCCGAGCAGTACTTC
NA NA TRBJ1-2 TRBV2 CASGSLYGYTF TGTGCCAGCGGGTCCCTCTATGGCTACACCTTC
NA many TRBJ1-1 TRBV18 CASSPTQGNTEAFF TGTGCCAGCTCACCCACACAGGGGAACACTGAAGCTTTCTTT
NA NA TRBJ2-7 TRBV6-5 CASSSSVAGSYEQYF TGTGCCAGCAGTTCTAGCGTCGCCGGCTCCTACGAGCAGTACTTC
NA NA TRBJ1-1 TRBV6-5 CASSRSTKPWNDAEAFF TGTGCCAGCAGCCGTTCAACAAAACCGTGGAATGATGCTGAAGCTTTCTTT
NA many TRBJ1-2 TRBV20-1 CSARSGEESYTF TGCAGTGCTAGGAGTGGGGAGGAAAGCTACACCTTC
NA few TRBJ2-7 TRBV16 CASSQRGHEQYF TGTGCCAGCAGCCAACGGGGACACGAGCAGTACTTC
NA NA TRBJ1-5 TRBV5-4 CASSLEDPGLNQPQHF TGTGCCAGCAGCTTGGAGGATCCAGGGCTCAATCAGCCCCAGCATTTT
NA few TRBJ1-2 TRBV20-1 CSVSYNYGYTF TGCAGTGTTTCGTATAACTATGGCTACACCTTC
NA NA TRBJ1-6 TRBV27 CATSEFNSPLHF TGTGCCACATCAGAGTTTAATTCACCCCTCCACTTT
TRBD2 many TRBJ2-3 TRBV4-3 CASSHRTSGGRDTQYF TGCGCCAGCAGCCACCGGACTAGCGGGGGCAGAGATACGCAGTATTTT
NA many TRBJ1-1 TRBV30 CAWNRAGTEAFF TGTGCCTGGAACAGGGCGGGTACTGAAGCTTTCTTT
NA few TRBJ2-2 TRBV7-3 CASSLGRGTGELFF TGTGCCAGCAGCTTGGGCAGGGGTACCGGGGAGCTGTTTTTT
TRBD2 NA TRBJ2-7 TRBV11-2 CASSPGLAGGPNEQYF TGTGCCAGCAGCCCTGGACTAGCGGGGGGGCCGAACGAGCAGTACTTC